A single sample is the source of the 30 T cell receptor beta chains below, sequenced in a study of post-analysis software for immune sequencing data. General study points: Controls showed lower frequencies than patients for five or six TRBV segments, and TRBV5-6, TRBV5-1 and TRBV20-1 were among these.

Their antigen targets remain unknown. The library was made from cDNA and included unique molecular identifiers. MiXCR, applied by TCRdb to the PCR reads, yields one record per CDR3 protein. The sample holds hundreds of thousands of distinct CDR3 sequences, 55% to 60% seen once. The sample taken for sequencing was blood. The receptors stem from a girl aged 2 to 9 with multiple sclerosis.

The rearrangement links TRBV5-1 to TRBJ2-5, with D perhaps TRBD2 (5 bases). V was shortened by 4 bases and J by 2 bases, with 15 bases between the two germline ends. CDR1 and CDR2 from the germline V gene are SGHRS and YFSETQ. The CDR3 totals 15 residues. The CDR3 sequence: CASSKDFTEQETQYF. Written as DNA, the CDR3 is TGCGCCAGCAGCAAGGACTTCACTGAGCAAGAGACCCAGTACTTC.

This clonotype was picked up a small number of times. The chain carries TRBV29-1 and TRBJ2-1; TRBD1 agrees at 7 bases. V lost 6 bases, J lost 5 bases, and 4 bases stayed unmatched. Germline lookup yields CDR1 SQVTM and CDR2 ANQGSEA. The CDR3 loop spans 12 amino acids. The CDR3 spells CSVHRGNNEQFF. The CDR3 DNA is TGCAGCGTACACAGGGGAAACAATGAGCAGTTCTTC.

This chain uses TRBV30 with TRBJ2-1; D unclear. Between the trimmed V and J ends, which lost 5 bases and 3 bases, there was a span of 11 bases. The CDR3 has 13 residues. The V gene's germline CDR1 is GTSNPN and CDR2 SVGIG (reference sequence). CDR3 in DNA: TGTGCCTGGTCTTGGGCCGGCTACAATGAGCAGTTCTTC. It encodes CAWSWAGYNEQFF.

The rearrangement joins TRBV12-3 or TRBV12-4 to TRBJ1-1; no firm D call. The CDR3 has 12 amino acids. Trimming left V 6 bases short and J 7 bases short, with 12 bases between. CDR3 DNA sequence: TGTGCCAGCAGGAGATTCGGGAGTGAAGCTTTCTTT. Its translation: CASRRFGSEAFF.

The V gene is TRBV10-3, the J gene TRBJ1-3; 8 bases line up with TRBD1. With 7 bases clipped from V and 1 base from J, the junction kept 6 bases outside the gene matches. The CDR3 has 15 amino acids. In germline, CDR1 is ENHRY, CDR2 SYGVKD. The CDR3 region has the DNA TGTGCCATCAATCCCAGGGGGCCGTCTGGAAACACCATATATTTT. Translation gives CAINPRGPSGNTIYF.

This clonotype occurred a few times. The chain combines TRBV25-1 with TRBJ2-7; 7 bases map to TRBD2. The CDR3 runs to 13 residues. The germline V gene has CDR1 MGHDK and CDR2 SYGVNS. Germline trimming cut 5 bases from V and 6 bases from J; bases unmatched to any gene: 7. For the CDR3, the DNA is TGTGCCAGCAGTCAAACTAGCGAGTCCGAGCAGTACTTC. This sequence encodes CASSQTSESEQYF.

The V call is TRBV7-9, the J call TRBJ2-1, with 9 bases aligning to TRBD2. CDR3 length: 15 amino acids. Germline V CDR1 and CDR2: SEHNR, FQNEAQ (reference sequence). The trim removed 2 bases at V and 8 bases at J, leaving 7 bases unmatched. The CDR3 DNA sequence: TGTGCCAGCAGCTTATTAGCGGGAGCGGAGGATGAGCAGTTCTTC. This translates into CASSLLAGAEDEQFF.

Concerning this clonotype itself: One end of the junction does not line up with germline, which may come from a read error. The chain combines TRBV4-2 with TRBJ2-3; TRBD2 is a possible D gene (6 bases). This CDR3 comprises 14 residues. Germline CDR1 is LGHNA and CDR2 is YNFKEQ. CDR3 amino acids: CASSGLARTGTQYF. The DNA for the CDR3 is TGTGCCAGCAGCGGTCTAGCGCGAACAGGTACGCAGTATTTT.

The chain carries TRBV29-1 and TRBJ1-2; D remains unclear. Germline CDR1 reads SQVTM; CDR2 reads ANQGSEA. Trimming took 8 bases from V and 7 from J, leaving 8 bases between them. The CDR3 has 9 residues. For the CDR3, the DNA is TGCAGCCTTGTACGTGGCTACACCTTC. Its protein is CSLVRGYTF.

The rearrangement uses TRBV4-3 and TRBJ2-1, with 8 bases aligning to TRBD2. With V trimmed by 1 base and J by 4 bases, 3 bases remained unmatched. Germline-derived CDR1 and CDR2 are LGHNA and YSLEER. This CDR3 is 15 amino acids long. The CDR3 region has the DNA TGCGCCAGCAGCCAAGGCAGCGGGGGATACAATGAGCAGTTCTTC. This encodes CASSQGSGGYNEQFF.

The rearrangement joins TRBV9 to TRBJ1-5, with 7 positions matching TRBD1. Germline V CDR1 and CDR2: SGDLS, YYNGEE. Germline trimming cut 3 bases from V and 9 bases from J; bases unmatched to any gene: 12. There are 15 residues in the CDR3. The DNA for the CDR3 is TGTGCCAGCAGCGACGAGGGGGCAGGGGGAGGGCCCCAGCATTTT. It is translated as CASSDEGAGGGPQHF.

Of note for this clonotype: At one end, the junction sequence differs from germline, possibly due to a read error. V gene TRBV5-1 combines with J gene TRBJ2-1; 12 bases fit TRBD2. Germline V gene sequence: CDR1 SGHRS, CDR2 YFSETQ. The CDR3 extends over 18 amino acids. CDR3 region: CVSSLVRLAGVLRNEQFF. The CDR3 coding sequence is TGCGTCAGCAGCTTGGTTCGACTAGCGGGAGTGTTGCGGAATGAGCAGTTCTTC.

The chain recombines TRBV5-1 with TRBJ2-2; 8 bases are a match to TRBD1. J was trimmed by 1 base and V by 5 bases; bases with no gene match: 1. The germline V gene has CDR1 SGHRS and CDR2 YFSETQ. The CDR3 loop spans 14 amino acids. The CDR3: CASRQGGNTGELFF. The CDR3 DNA is TGCGCCAGCAGACAGGGGGGGAACACCGGGGAGCTGTTTTTT.

This clonotype was observed a handful of times. The V call is TRBV6-5, the J call TRBJ2-1, with D perhaps matching TRBD1 (6 bases). V lost 2 bases and J 4 bases, leaving 12 bases between the germline ends. There are 15 residues in the CDR3. CDR1 and CDR2 from the germline V gene are MNHEY and SVGAGI. This chain's CDR3 is CASSYEQGAYNEQFF. In DNA, the CDR3 is TGTGCCAGCAGTTACGAACAGGGAGCATACAATGAGCAGTTCTTC.

This rearrangement joins TRBV6-6 to TRBJ2-3; 7 bases agree with TRBD2. Germline loops: CDR1 MNHNY, CDR2 SVGAGI (reference sequence). Trimming removed 6 bases from V and 5 bases from J; junction bases left unmatched: 14. CDR3 length: 16 amino acids. The CDR3 protein is CASSSPHGGERDTQYF. In DNA form, the CDR3 reads TGTGCCAGCAGCTCCCCCCATGGGGGGGAGAGAGATACGCAGTATTTT.

The rearrangement links TRBV12-3 or TRBV12-4 to TRBJ2-1, with TRBD1 identical over 7 bases. CDR3 length equals 15 residues. The V segment lost 3 bases and the J segment 6 bases; nucleotides outside the gene matches: 8. Here the CDR3 DNA reads TGTGCCAGCAGTTTCCTGTCCCGGGACAGCAATGAGCAGTTCTTC. It specifies CASSFLSRDSNEQFF.

This clonotype has only a few counts. This chain links TRBV28 with TRBJ2-7, with D perhaps TRBD1 (6 bases). Trimming left V 10 bases short and J 5 bases short, with 24 bases between. The germline V gene has CDR1 MDHEN and CDR2 SYDVKM. CDR3 length: 15 amino acids. The CDR3 DNA reads TGTGCCACTAAGGGGCAGGGGTTAAGTCGCGACGAGCAGTACTTC. This sequence encodes CATKGQGLSRDEQYF.

This sequence joins TRBV5-5 and TRBJ2-3, with a tentative D call TRBD1 (6 bases). Trimming left V 5 bases short and J 6 bases short, with 13 bases between. CDR3 length: 13 residues. Per the germline V gene, CDR1 is SGHKS and CDR2 is YYEKEE (reference sequence). The CDR3: CASSYRVSDTQYF. The CDR3 nucleotides are TGTGCCAGCAGTTACAGGGTTTCCGATACGCAGTATTTT. The whole variable domain, filled in from reference TRBV5-5 and TRBJ2-3, reads DAGVTQSPTHLIKTRGQQVTLRCSPISGHKSVSWYQQVLGQGPQFIFQYYEKEERGRGNFPDRFSARQFPNYSSELNVNALLLGDSALYLCASSYRVSDTQYFGPGTRLTVL.

The rearrangement uses TRBV10-1 and TRBJ2-1; TRBD2 matches at 8 bases. J was trimmed by 8 bases and V by 0 bases; bases with no gene match: 3. This CDR3 spans 14 amino acids. CDR1 is WNHNN and CDR2 is SYGVQD in the germline V gene (reference sequence). CDR3 in DNA: TGCGCCAGCAGTGAGTCGGGACTAGGCTATGAGCAGTTCTTC. Translated, it gives CASSESGLGYEQFF.

Only a few counts were recorded for this clonotype. The chain combines TRBV10-3 with TRBJ1-2; D is unresolved. V lost 0 bases and J 4 bases, leaving 18 bases between the germline ends. Germline V lookup: CDR1 ENHRY, CDR2 SYGVKD. The CDR3 loop spans 17 amino acids. The CDR3 DNA reads TGTGCCATCAGTGAGTCTCGGGCGCAAGGCAGCGGCTATGGCTACACCTTC. It yields the protein CAISESRAQGSGYGYTF.

CDR3: CASNQKGGRSYEQYF. CDR3 bases: TGTGCCAGCAACCAGAAGGGGGGAAGATCCTACGAGCAGTACTTC. This sequence joins TRBV5-8 and TRBJ2-7, with D tentatively TRBD1 or TRBD2 (6 bases each). This CDR3 is built from 15 residues. V lost 6 bases, J lost 1 base, and 17 bases lay in between. Germline V gene lookup returns CDR1 SGHTS and CDR2 YDEGEE. The variable domain in full, completed from reference TRBV5-8 and TRBJ2-7, reads EAGVTQSPTHLIKTRGQQATLRCSPISGHTSVYWYQQALGLGLQFLLWYDEGEERNRGNFPPRFSGRQFPNYSSELNVNALELEDSALYLCASNQKGGRSYEQYFGPGTRLTVT.

The table lists this clonotype with a few counts. The V call is TRBV5-1, the J call TRBJ2-1; 8 positions agree with TRBD2. Unmatched junction bases numbered 6, after V lost 0 bases and J lost 10 bases. This CDR3 has 14 residues. CDR1 SGHRS and CDR2 YFSETQ come from the germline V gene. The CDR3 DNA follows: TGCGCCAGCAGCTTGGCGGGGGGGCCAGAAGAGCAGTTCTTC. It is translated as CASSLAGGPEEQFF.

V usage is TRBV11-2 and J usage is TRBJ2-1, with TRBD1 identical over 7 bases. The germline CDR1 and CDR2 sequences are SGHAT and FQNNGV. The CDR3 runs to 16 residues. Trimming took 5 bases from V and 5 from J; bases not matched to a gene: 12. CDR3 amino acids: CASSPGHRGRDNEQFF. The CDR3 DNA is TGTGCCAGCAGCCCAGGTCACAGGGGCCGAGACAATGAGCAGTTCTTC.

V and J are TRBV4-2 and TRBJ2-1; D possibly matches TRBD1 or TRBD2 (5 bases each). V was shortened by 0 bases and J by 7 bases, with 13 bases between the two germline ends. CDR1 and CDR2 from the germline V gene are LGHNA and YNFKEQ. There are 15 residues in the CDR3. The CDR3 nucleotides read TGTGCCAGCAGCCAAGATTCCACCTGGGGGAATGAGCAGTTCTTC. Translating gives CASSQDSTWGNEQFF.

The chain employs TRBV20-1 and TRBJ2-3; no clear D gene. The length of the CDR3 is 13 residues. The germline V gene encodes CDR1 DFQATT and CDR2 SNEGSKA (reference sequence). Trimming removed 6 bases from V and 0 bases from J, with 10 bases in between. CDR3 sequence: CSAAAGSTDTQYF. The CDR3 nucleotides read TGCAGTGCGGCCGCAGGAAGCACAGATACGCAGTATTTT.

The chain employs TRBV4-3 and TRBJ1-6, with D tentatively TRBD1 (5 bases). Looked up from germline, CDR1 is LGHNA and CDR2 is YSLEER. The CDR3 is 15 residues long. Trimming removed 0 bases at V and 10 bases at J, with 13 bases between. DNA for the CDR3: TGCGCCAGCAGCCAAGAGGCAGGGTACGTCTCACCCCTCCACTTT. This gives the protein CASSQEAGYVSPLHF.

The CDR3: CASSPSGSANNEQFF. The CDR3 DNA sequence: TGTGCCAGCAGCCCTTCGGGCAGCGCCAACAATGAGCAGTTCTTC. This sequence joins TRBV7-7 and TRBJ2-1; unclear D gene. The CDR3 runs 15 residues. V lost 5 bases and J lost 5, with 16 bases in between. Germline loops: CDR1 SSHAT, CDR2 FNYEAQ (reference sequence).

Only a few counts were recorded for this clonotype. The rearrangement uses TRBV28 and TRBJ2-1, with D unclear. The CDR3 is made up of 14 amino acids. V lost 7 bases and J 3 bases, leaving 13 bases between the germline ends. Germline lookup yields CDR1 MDHEN and CDR2 SYDVKM. The CDR3 DNA reads TGTGCCAGCACCCCGGGCGGAGACTACAATGAGCAGTTCTTC. This codes for CASTPGGDYNEQFF.

CDR3 bases: TGCGCCAGCAGTGATCGGGGGACGGGCTTTTCTGGGCAGTTCTTC. Amino acids: CASSDRGTGFSGQFF. The chain recombines TRBV10-1 with TRBJ2-1; weak D call: TRBD2 (6 bases). V shed 3 bases and J shed 12 bases, with 21 bases lying between them. Germline loops: CDR1 WNHNN, CDR2 SYGVQD (reference sequence). The CDR3 is made up of 15 amino acids.

The chain joins TRBV7-9 to TRBJ2-7; 13 bases are shared with TRBD2. CDR3 length: 14 residues. Losses at the gene ends were 4 bases for V and 12 bases for J; bases not matched to a gene: 9. CDR1 is SEHNR, CDR2 FQNEAQ, per germline (reference sequence). The CDR3 DNA is TGTGCCAGCAGCTGGGGACTAGCGGGATCCTTTGTGTACTTC. Its translation is CASSWGLAGSFVYF.